These T cell receptor beta chains were read from a single sample in a study of blood T cell repertoires in COVID-19. TCRdb's table, derived via immunoSEQ multiplex PCR, lists solely in-frame clones and lacks some. The data hold about 350,000 clones, with approximately 89% observed a single time. The sample comprised peripheral blood. These receptor sequences come from a woman aged 60-75 years with COVID-19, enrolled during active disease. Both conserved end residues are trimmed from each CDR3.

TRBV7-9,ASSSWDSSSYEQY
TRBV3-1/TRBV3-2,ASSPLATLTVF
TRBV6-6,ATSPVPGVYEQY
TRBV7-2,ASSTGLEETQY
TRBV2,ASTLQGANQPQH
TRBV11-2,ASIRNRGGADTQY
TRBV10-1,ARSVPTEAF
TRBV6-1,ASSDGGPTSPLH
TRBV28,ASTLASQNTGELF
TRBV2,ASSTGTVGYGAF
TRBV20-1,SASKGTGRGEQY
TRBV5-1,ASSLDRAGEGYT
TRBV4-1,ASSRDYSNQPQH
TRBV3-1/TRBV3-2,ASSHLAGGAGELF
TRBV14,ASSQSILGQLVYEQY
TRBV6-6,ATALGFGQPQH
TRBV27,ASSQTGPGVSYNQPQH
TRBV5-1,ASSRTSSGGPSSTDTQY
TRBV5-1,ASSLGDRGAGNTIY
TRBV5-1,ASSFERAGGSYNEQF
TRBV6-6,ASSRKGALLTNYGYT
TRBV5-1,ASSLGGTSGYGYT
TRBV5-1,ASKAGDTGELF
TRBV7-3,ASSLRGGSTEAF
TRBV27,ASSLWRQTTGELF